The present TCR beta chain was sequenced within a study of cytomegalovirus exposure and HLA in healthy donors (dated by TCRdb to 2015 to 2018). Regarding the research as a whole: A later analysis indicated that the 90 to 150 validation repertoires were generated on the platform also employed for the 600 to 750 repertoires of the first cohort. The study aimed to test whether signatures of past pathogen exposure could be identified by cataloging public T cell receptors. A separate validation cohort of approximately 120 different subjects was used in addition to the 666-subject first cohort. The study combined high-throughput TCR immunosequencing, statistical association of individual TCRs with disease status, and machine learning to predict cytomegalovirus infection status. Findings and caveats that apply to the study as a whole: A few of the identified cytomegalovirus-associated TCR beta chains were confirmed in vitro to be specific for cytomegalovirus antigens. While some public TCRs were present in many individuals, most TCR sequences turned up only very rarely across donors. A later analysis had no HLA typing for the validation cohort, so co-occurrence there was scored across all 130 or so repertoires. The study listed over 150 TCR beta chains as associated with cytomegalovirus. A later analysis found that TCRs clustered in the first cohort also tended to co-occur in the roughly 110 validation repertoires, with more than 90% of cluster scores above 0. The authors suggested that the approach could potentially be generalized to other disease states and immunological phenotypes. In both the original and validation cohorts, the classifier was reported to diagnose cytomegalovirus status with high specificity and sensitivity.

From a lookup of the germline V gene, CDR1 and CDR2 are MNHNS and SASEGT. Ends trimmed: V by 4 bases, J by 6 bases; bases unmatched to a gene: 11. The CDR3 numbers 16 residues from cysteine through phenylalanine. CDR3 DNA only is kept here, 48 bases in frame from base 1. The library was obtained by the immunoSEQ multiplex PCR assay. As for how the authors treated the data: A statistical classification framework was developed to diagnose cytomegalovirus status using the catalog of TCR beta chain sequences. In TCRdb, the immuneACCESS table is reduced to in-frame sequences with V and J assigned. These tables do not hold every clone; where another copy was compared, an unresolved V gene accounts for under half, and the others remain unexplained. V and J calls and clone size are copied from that table; D and trimming were computed from the DNA. The sample table records 70,000 to 75,000 clones; around 94% of these occur just once. The ten most abundant clones make up about 2.1% of the sample.

Donors formed part of the validation cohort, which comprised 120 subjects and was distinct from the first cohort of some 700 subjects. This clone was seen only once. Its antigen remains undetermined. Base qualities are not provided; no much larger clone lies one nucleotide away. The receptor's source is a woman between 18 and 29 years old in good health and CMV-seropositive. The rearranged chain carries TRBV6-1 and TRBJ1-3; TRBD1 lines up with 8 middle nucleotides. Sequencing used PBMCs. The sequence in DNA is TGTGCCAGCAGTGCGTCGGACAGGGTGTACGTAAACACCATATATTTT. It specifies CASSASDRVYVNTIYF.